Sequencing of this T cell receptor beta chain was carried out in a study of blood T cell repertoires in COVID-19. On the study more broadly: Samples taken during acute and convalescent COVID-19 were collected in the United States, Italy and Spain. T cells, B-cell-depleted T cells, or PBMCs supplied cDNA or gDNA.

Per the study methods: From reference gene primer amplification, estimates of nucleated cell counts were derived. Here immunoSEQ multiplex PCR was the method, and the copy in TCRdb shows in-frame clones only, minus some. That table supplies the V and J calls and clone size; D and trimming were determined from the DNA. The sample includes about 250,000 clones, around 80% of them seen just once. J lost 2 bases, V lost 3 bases, and 4 bases had no gene match. The CDR3 spans 16 residues. CDR1 LNHDA and CDR2 SQIVND come from the germline V gene (reference sequence). Material: peripheral blood. This receptor was taken from an older man with acute or convalescent COVID-19. This rearrangement joins TRBV19 to TRBJ1-2, with 12 bases that match TRBD1. The CDR3 loop reads CASSIGTGGANYGYTF. The CDR3 nucleotides read TGTGCCAGTAGTATTGGGACAGGGGGCGCGAACTATGGCTACACCTTC.